The T cell receptor (beta chain) under discussion was sequenced for a study of cytomegalovirus exposure and HLA in healthy donors. This CDR3 region has 16 residues. Germline V gene lookup returns CDR1 MNHEY and CDR2 SVGAGI. V trimming: 2 bases; J trimming: 5 bases; junction bases outside the gene matches: 8. Use of 60 Vbeta and 13 Jbeta primers characterized the PCR. Profiling relied on immunoSEQ multiplex PCR, and the TCRdb table lists in-frame clones only, not all of them. The profile shows 150,000 to 200,000 clones, approximately 79% of them singletons. This rearrangement joins TRBV6-5 to TRBJ2-3; the match to TRBD2 covers 9 bases. This receptor was obtained from a man aged 40-49 years in good health and CMV-seropositive. Sequencing used PBMCs. The CDR3 DNA reads TGTGCCAGCAGTTACCTTGGCGGGGGGGGCCAAGATACGCAGTATTTT. Protein sequence: CASSYLGGGGQDTQYF.